The 4 T cell receptor beta chains reported below all come from one sample, sequenced in a study of cytomegalovirus exposure and HLA in healthy donors (dated by TCRdb to 2016 to 2017). Library prep was done by the immunoSEQ multiplex PCR assay. For the multiplex PCR, a mixture combining 60 forward primers for TCR Vbeta segments and 13 reverse primers for TCR Jbeta segments was used. The source is immuneACCESS, and TCRdb retained only in-frame sequences with V and J called. Part of the clones is not carried over; for the studies checked, unresolved V genes explain less than half of this, and the remainder is unexplained. The sample table lists about 150,000 clones, just under 75% of them with a count of one. The ten top clones hold 1.6% of the sample. What was sequenced was PBMCs. Receptors were obtained from a woman aged 18-35 years in good health and CMV-seronegative.

A note on this clone: It is likely a read error: a sequence one base away is far more abundant. Within the sample, other DNA sequences also encode this same CDR3. This chain uses TRBV27 with TRBJ2-7; 11 bases are shared with TRBD1. The CDR3 spans 18 residues. The trim removed 5 bases at V and 3 bases at J, leaving 15 bases unmatched. Germline CDR1 reads MNHEY; CDR2 reads SMNVEV (reference sequence). DNA of the CDR3: TGTGCCAGCAGTCCCTCCCCCGGGACAGGGGGTACCTACTACGAGCAGTACTTC. It translates to CASSPSPGTGGTYYEQYF.

The chain links TRBV5-1 to TRBJ1-4; no definite D call. The ends were cut back, 2 bases at V and 2 bases at J, with 7 bases in the middle. CDR1 and CDR2 (germline): SGHRS, YFSETQ. CDR3 length: 14 residues. CDR3 in amino acids: CASSFGSTNEKLFF. In DNA form, the CDR3 reads TGCGCCAGCAGCTTTGGTAGCACTAATGAAAAACTGTTTTTT.

This chain links TRBV2 with TRBJ1-2; TRBD1 aligns across 7 bases. Trimming cost V 6 bases and J 3 bases; bases outside gene matches: 16. The CDR3 extends over 17 amino acids. CDR1 SNHLY and CDR2 FYNNEI come from the germline V gene. CDR3 sequence (DNA): TGTGCCAGCAGGTCGGATAGGGCAGGGGGATCGGACTATGGCTACACCTTC. It encodes CASRSDRAGGSDYGYTF.

This CDR3 is CAIRQRSSGANVLTF. CDR3 DNA sequence: TGTGCCATCCGACAGAGAAGCTCTGGGGCCAACGTCCTGACTTTC. V gene TRBV10-3 combines with J gene TRBJ2-6; TRBD1 is a possible D gene (5 bases). This CDR3 region has 15 residues. Trimming pared 8 bases from V and 0 bases from J, leaving 11 bases between. The germline V gene encodes CDR1 ENHRY and CDR2 SYGVKD.